The sequence of this T cell receptor (beta chain) was determined in a study of OX40 agonist ivuxolimab in advanced cancers. Concerning this clone: Its antigen is as yet unknown.

The method was immunoSEQ multiplex PCR; TCRdb's version includes in-frame clones alone and lacks a portion of them. The data contain tens of thousands of clones, roughly nine tenths of them singletons. Study-level points and caveats: Among T cells, CD8+ cells averaged more expanded clones than CD4+ cells.

Germline V gene data show CDR1 as MGHRA and CDR2 as YSYEKL. V was clipped by 5 bases and J by 1 base, with 11 bases between them. The CDR3 covers 14 residues. This TCR was recovered from an adult with an advanced solid tumor such as melanoma, head and neck, liver or kidney cancer. The chain recombines TRBV4-1 with TRBJ2-5; perhaps TRBD1 as D (6 bases). This material consisted of CD4+ or CD8+ T cells sorted from blood, taken in a trial of the OX40 agonist ivuxolimab. The CDR3 DNA is TGCGCCAGCAGCAAACGGGACACCCAAGAGACCCAGTACTTC. Translation: CASSKRDTQETQYF.